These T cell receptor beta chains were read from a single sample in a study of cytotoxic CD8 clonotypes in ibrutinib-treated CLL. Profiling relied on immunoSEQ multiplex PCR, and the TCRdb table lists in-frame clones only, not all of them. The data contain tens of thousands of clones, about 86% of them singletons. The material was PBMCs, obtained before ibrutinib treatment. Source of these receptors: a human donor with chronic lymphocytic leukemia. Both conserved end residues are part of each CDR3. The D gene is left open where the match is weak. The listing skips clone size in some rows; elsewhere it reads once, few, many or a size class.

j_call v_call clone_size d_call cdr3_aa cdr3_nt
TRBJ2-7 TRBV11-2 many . CASSLDQGHSIHEQYF TGTGCCAGCAGCTTAGATCAGGGACATTCGATCCACGAGCAGTACTTC
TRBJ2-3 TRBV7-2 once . CASTGGLAGTDTQYF TGTGCCAGCACCGGGGGGCTAGCTGGCACAGATACGCAGTATTTT
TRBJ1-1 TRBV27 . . CASSLSQAGRTEAFF TGTGCCAGCAGTTTATCGCAAGCAGGGAGGACTGAAGCTTTCTTT
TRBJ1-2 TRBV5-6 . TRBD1 CASSYGTAGGGYGYTF TGTGCCAGCAGCTACGGGACGGCAGGGGGCGGCTATGGCTACACCTTC
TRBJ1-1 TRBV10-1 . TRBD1 CASSPGTGDSEAFF TGCGCCAGCAGTCCAGGGACAGGGGATTCCGAAGCTTTCTTT
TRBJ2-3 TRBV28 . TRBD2 CASSASGRDTDTQYF TGTGCCAGCAGTGCTAGCGGGCGGGACACAGATACGCAGTATTTT
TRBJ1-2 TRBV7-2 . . CASSPGTPNYGYTF TGTGCCAGCAGCCCGGGGACGCCGAACTATGGCTACACCTTC
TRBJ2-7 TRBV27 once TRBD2 CASRLKGLAGTYEQYF TGTGCCAGCAGGCTAAAGGGACTAGCGGGGACCTACGAGCAGTACTTC
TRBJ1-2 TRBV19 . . CASSIDFEGVRGYTF TGTGCCAGTAGTATAGACTTTGAGGGCGTTCGTGGCTACACCTTC
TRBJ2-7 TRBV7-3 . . CASSLIGWSEQYF TGTGCCAGCAGCTTAATAGGCTGGTCCGAGCAGTACTTC
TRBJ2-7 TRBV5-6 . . CASSSEAWDEQYF TGTGCCAGCAGCTCCGAGGCTTGGGACGAGCAGTACTTC
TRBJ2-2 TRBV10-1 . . CASSPVRGWDTGELFF TGCGCCAGCAGCCCCGTGAGGGGGTGGGACACCGGGGAGCTGTTTTTT
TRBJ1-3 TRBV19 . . CASSKAGNYYSGNTIYF TGTGCCAGTAGTAAGGCAGGGAACTATTACTCTGGAAACACCATATATTTT
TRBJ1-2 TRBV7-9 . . CASINFTVNYGYTF TGTGCCAGTATCAATTTTACGGTAAACTATGGCTACACCTTC
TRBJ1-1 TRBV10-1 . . CASSPTGETEAFF TGCGCCAGCAGTCCTACGGGGGAAACTGAAGCTTTCTTT
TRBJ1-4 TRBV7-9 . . CASSLALGVLNEKLFF TGTGCCAGCAGCTTAGCTTTGGGGGTCCTAAATGAAAAACTGTTTTTT
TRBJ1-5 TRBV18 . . CASSPGRENQPQHF TGTGCCAGCTCACCGGGACGGGAGAATCAGCCCCAGCATTTT
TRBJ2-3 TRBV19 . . CASSRPSTDTQYF TGTGCCAGTAGTAGGCCTAGCACAGATACGCAGTATTTT
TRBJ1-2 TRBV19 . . CASRSVEGTDYGYTF TGTGCCAGTAGATCCGTGGAGGGTACGGACTATGGCTACACCTTC
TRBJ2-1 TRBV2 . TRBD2 CASTPPLAGGEQFF TGTGCCAGTACGCCACCGCTAGCGGGTGGAGAGCAGTTCTTC
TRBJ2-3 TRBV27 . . CASSLSWGSPDTQYF TGTGCCAGCAGTTTGAGCTGGGGCAGCCCAGATACGCAGTATTTT
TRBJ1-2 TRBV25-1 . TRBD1 CASSDPGQGRRDYGYTF TGTGCCAGCAGTGATCCCGGACAGGGGAGACGAGACTATGGCTACACCTTC
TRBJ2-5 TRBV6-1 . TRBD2 CASSDLVPGLAGGETQYF TGTGCCAGCAGTGACTTGGTACCGGGACTAGCGGGGGGCGAGACCCAGTACTTC
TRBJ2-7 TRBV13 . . CASSHTGSSFYEQYF TGTGCCAGCAGCCACACGGGTTCCTCCTTCTACGAGCAGTACTTC
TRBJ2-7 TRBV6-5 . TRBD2 CASSRTSGNYEQYF TGTGCCAGCAGTCGGACTAGCGGGAACTACGAGCAGTACTTC
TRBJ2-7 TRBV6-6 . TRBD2 CASSYSGLVDEQYF TGTGCCAGCAGTTACTCGGGACTAGTCGACGAGCAGTACTTC
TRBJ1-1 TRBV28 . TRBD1 CASSLGRQGSTEAFF TGTGCCAGCAGTTTGGGGCGACAGGGGAGCACTGAAGCTTTCTTT
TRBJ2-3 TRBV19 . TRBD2 CASSSLAGEMVDTQYF TGTGCCAGTAGTAGCCTAGCGGGAGAAATGGTAGATACGCAGTATTTT
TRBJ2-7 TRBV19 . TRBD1 CASSAPGQSSYEQYF TGTGCCAGTAGTGCTCCGGGACAGAGCTCCTACGAGCAGTACTTC
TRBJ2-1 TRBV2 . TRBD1 CASSEILGQGGNEQFF TGTGCCAGCAGTGAAATTCTGGGACAGGGAGGCAATGAGCAGTTCTTC
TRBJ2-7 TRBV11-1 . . CASSPLRWSSKDEQYF TGTGCCAGCAGCCCACTCAGGTGGAGTAGTAAGGACGAGCAGTACTTC
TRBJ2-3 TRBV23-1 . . CASRGADDGADTQYF TGCGCCAGCAGGGGAGCGGACGACGGCGCAGATACGCAGTATTTT
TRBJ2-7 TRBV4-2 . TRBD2 CASSQAPSGTAYEQYF TGTGCCAGCAGCCAAGCCCCAAGCGGGACTGCCTACGAGCAGTACTTC
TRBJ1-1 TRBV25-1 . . CASSDNRMAFF TGTGCCAGCAGTGACAACAGGATGGCTTTCTTT
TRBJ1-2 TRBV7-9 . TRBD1 CASAPGTGGLYGYTF TGTGCCAGCGCACCGGGGACAGGGGGCCTCTATGGCTACACCTTC
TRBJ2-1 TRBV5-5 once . CASSLVGGIEQFF TGTGCCAGCAGCTTAGTTGGAGGTATTGAGCAGTTCTTC
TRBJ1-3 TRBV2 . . CASTGEGNTIYF TGTGCCAGCACGGGGGAGGGAAACACCATATATTTT
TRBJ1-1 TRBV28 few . CASSLPRGLENTEAFF TGTGCCAGCAGTTTACCCCGGGGTTTAGAGAACACTGAAGCTTTCTTT
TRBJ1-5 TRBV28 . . CASSLFRGGVVNQPQHF TGTGCCAGCAGTTTATTTCGCGGGGGCGTTGTCAATCAGCCCCAGCATTTT
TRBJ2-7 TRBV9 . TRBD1 CASSIRQGAYEQYF TGTGCCAGCAGCATTCGACAGGGAGCTTACGAGCAGTACTTC
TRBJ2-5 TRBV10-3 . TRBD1 CAISPGQGETQYF TGTGCCATCAGCCCGGGACAGGGAGAGACCCAGTACTTC
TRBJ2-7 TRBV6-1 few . CASSELASSSGQYF TGTGCCAGCAGTGAACTAGCGTCCTCGTCAGGGCAGTACTTC
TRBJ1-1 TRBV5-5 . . CASSLAVSQNTEAFF TGTGCCAGCAGCTTGGCGGTCAGCCAGAACACTGAAGCTTTCTTT
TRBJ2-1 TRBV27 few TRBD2 CASRASGRGEQFF TGTGCCAGCAGGGCTAGCGGGAGGGGTGAGCAGTTCTTC
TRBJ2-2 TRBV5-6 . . CASSRDPRGAGTGELFF TGTGCCAGCAGCCGCGACCCCAGGGGCGCGGGAACCGGGGAGCTGTTTTTT
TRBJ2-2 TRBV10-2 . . CASNQVPGELFF TGCGCCAGCAATCAGGTTCCCGGGGAGCTGTTTTTT
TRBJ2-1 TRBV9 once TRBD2 CASSDNRLAGSSNEQFF TGTGCCAGCAGCGACAACAGACTAGCGGGATCTAGCAATGAGCAGTTCTTC
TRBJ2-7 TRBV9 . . CASSVGAGGSYEQYF TGTGCCAGCAGCGTGGGGGCCGGGGGCTCCTACGAGCAGTACTTC
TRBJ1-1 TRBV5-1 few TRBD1 CASSQRTGDRRTEAFF TGCGCCAGCAGCCAGCGGACAGGGGATCGGAGGACTGAAGCTTTCTTT
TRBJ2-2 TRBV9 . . CASSGASTELFF TGTGCCAGCAGCGGGGCTAGTACGGAGCTGTTTTTT
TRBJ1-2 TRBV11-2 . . CASSLGYSYGYTF TGTGCCAGCAGCTTAGGGTACTCCTATGGCTACACCTTC
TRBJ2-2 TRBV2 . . CARGVSGPGELFF TGTGCCAGGGGGGTTAGTGGTCCCGGGGAGCTGTTTTTT
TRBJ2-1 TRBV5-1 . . CASSPVGGNEQFF TGCGCCAGCAGCCCCGTCGGAGGGAATGAGCAGTTCTTC
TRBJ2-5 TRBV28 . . CASSFENSPKGGLFWKQETQYF TGTGCCAGCAGTTTTGAGAACTCACCGAAGGGGGGGCTCTTCTGGAAGCAAGAGACCCAGTACTTC
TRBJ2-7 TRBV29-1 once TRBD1 CSVNTGQTYEQYF TGCAGCGTTAATACGGGACAGACCTACGAGCAGTACTTC